The 11 T cell receptor beta chains in this list originate from one sample, sequenced in a study of T cells in Graves' hyperthyroidism and ophthalmopathy. Using RNA transcripts as the source, TCR beta CDR3 regions were amplified. RT-PCR in the first round (using the HTBI primer set) targeted the TCR CDR3. Via MiXCR, TCRdb re-called the multiplex PCR reads, giving one row per CDR3 protein. The sample comprises about 290,000 distinct CDR3 sequences, over 15% of which are singletons, and around a third rests with the top ten. Material: blood. The receptor set was obtained from a man between 25 and 39 years old with Graves' hyperthyroidism.

The sample holds a few counts of this clonotype. The chain links TRBV10-1 to TRBJ2-2; D gene ambiguous. Trimming stripped 5 bases from V and 7 bases from J, with 14 bases between. CDR3 size: 14 residues. The V gene's germline CDR1 is WNHNN and CDR2 SYGVQD (reference sequence). The CDR3 coding sequence is TGCGCCAGCAGTCTGGCAGCAGACGGCGGGGAGCTGTTTTTT. Residues: CASSLAADGGELFF.

This sequence joins TRBV30 and TRBJ2-1; 10 nucleotides line up with TRBD1. This CDR3 spans 14 amino acids. CDR1 is GTSNPN and CDR2 is SVGIG in the germline V gene (reference sequence). The ends lost 4 bases at V and 7 bases at J; junction bases unmatched: 7. The CDR3 region has the DNA TGTGCCTGGAATTCCGGGACAGGGGTAAATGAGCAGTTCTTC. Translated: CAWNSGTGVNEQFF.

This clonotype was picked up a small number of times. The rearrangement joins TRBV7-9 to TRBJ1-5; the D is unclear. The V gene lost 4 bases and the J gene lost 2 bases, with 12 bases spanning the gap. Per the germline V gene, CDR1 is SEHNR and CDR2 is FQNEAQ (reference sequence). The CDR3 is 15 amino acids. The CDR3 spells CASSSWVGGNQPQHF. The CDR3 DNA follows: TGTGCCAGCAGCTCCTGGGTGGGAGGCAATCAGCCCCAGCATTTT.

There are many counts of this clonotype. The chain is built from TRBV3-1 and TRBJ2-7, with TRBD2 matching over 8 bases. This CDR3 has 16 amino acids. Trimming took 3 bases from V and 5 from J; bases not matched to a gene: 12. The germline gives CDR1 LGHDT, CDR2 YNNKEL (reference sequence). The CDR3 DNA follows: TGTGCCAGCAGCCACGCGGGGGGAATCCACTGGGACGAGCAGTACTTC. This encodes CASSHAGGIHWDEQYF.

This clonotype was found a few times. J is TRBJ2-7 and V is TRBV5-1; D not certain. There are 15 residues in the CDR3. Germline CDR1 reads SGHRS; CDR2 reads YFSETQ. Trimming removed 1 base from V and 6 bases from J, with 17 bases in between. CDR3 DNA sequence: TGCGCCAGCAGCTTGTCCCCCCCACCCGGGCCCGAGCAGTACTTC. It specifies CASSLSPPPGPEQYF.

This clonotype has a count of ten or more. CDR3 sequence: CSVARGPYEQYF. The CDR3 DNA reads TGCAGCGTAGCGCGGGGCCCCTACGAGCAGTACTTC. The chain carries TRBV29-1 and TRBJ2-7; perhaps TRBD2 as D (6 bases). V was shortened by 6 bases and J by 2 bases, with 11 bases between the two germline ends. The CDR3 length is 12 residues. The V gene's germline CDR1 is SQVTM and CDR2 ANQGSEA.

The V and J genes are TRBV7-9 and TRBJ1-6; D perhaps matches TRBD1 (5 bases). V was clipped by 5 bases and J by 9 bases, with 20 bases between them. The CDR3 consists of 16 residues. CDR1 and CDR2 from the germline V gene are SEHNR and FQNEAQ (reference sequence). CDR3 sequence reads: CASSTFRQKGGSPLHF. The DNA for the CDR3 is TGTGCCAGCAGCACCTTTAGACAGAAAGGAGGTTCACCCCTCCACTTT.

At least ten counts were recorded for this clonotype. The chain uses TRBV13 and TRBJ2-1; the match to TRBD1 covers 7 bases. Germline loops: CDR1 PRHDT, CDR2 FYEKMQ (reference sequence). V trimming: 3 bases; J trimming: 8 bases; junction bases outside the gene matches: 7. CDR3 length: 14 amino acids. CDR3 loop: CASSFSEQGHEQFF. The CDR3 coding sequence is TGTGCCAGCAGCTTTAGTGAACAGGGGCATGAGCAGTTCTTC.

This clonotype has a handful of counts. The chain employs TRBV24-1 and TRBJ2-1, with 11 bases fitting TRBD2. J lost 2 bases, V lost 3 bases, and 8 bases had no gene match. This CDR3 contains 18 residues. CDR1 is KGHDR, CDR2 SFDVKD, per germline. CDR3 residues: CATSDPGTSGGAYNEQFF. In nucleotides, the CDR3 is TGTGCCACCAGTGATCCAGGGACTAGCGGAGGGGCCTACAATGAGCAGTTCTTC.

This clonotype has more than one count but fewer than ten. This sequence joins TRBV14 and TRBJ1-2, with D possibly matching TRBD1 (6 bases). The CDR3 is 16 residues long. V lost 1 base and J lost 3, with 15 bases in between. The germline gives CDR1 SGHDN, CDR2 FVKESK. DNA of the CDR3: TGTGCCAGCAGCCAAGTATACAGGGACTGGGACTATGGCTACACCTTC. Translating it yields CASSQVYRDWDYGYTF. The full variable domain, with the rest looked up from reference TRBV14 and TRBJ1-2, is EAGVTQFPSHSVIEKGQTVTLRCDPISGHDNLYWYRRVMGKEIKFLLHFVKESKQDESGMPNNRFLAERTGGTYSTLKVQPAELEDSGVYFCASSQVYRDWDYGYTFGSGTRLTVV.

The chain recombines TRBV5-6 with TRBJ2-3; no clear D gene. This CDR3 contains 12 residues. Germline V gene data show CDR1 as SGHDT and CDR2 as YYEEEE. The ends were cut back, 2 bases at V and 1 base at J, with 2 bases in the middle. The CDR3 DNA follows: TGTGCCAGCAGCTTTCGCACAGATACGCAGTATTTT. It codes for CASSFRTDTQYF.